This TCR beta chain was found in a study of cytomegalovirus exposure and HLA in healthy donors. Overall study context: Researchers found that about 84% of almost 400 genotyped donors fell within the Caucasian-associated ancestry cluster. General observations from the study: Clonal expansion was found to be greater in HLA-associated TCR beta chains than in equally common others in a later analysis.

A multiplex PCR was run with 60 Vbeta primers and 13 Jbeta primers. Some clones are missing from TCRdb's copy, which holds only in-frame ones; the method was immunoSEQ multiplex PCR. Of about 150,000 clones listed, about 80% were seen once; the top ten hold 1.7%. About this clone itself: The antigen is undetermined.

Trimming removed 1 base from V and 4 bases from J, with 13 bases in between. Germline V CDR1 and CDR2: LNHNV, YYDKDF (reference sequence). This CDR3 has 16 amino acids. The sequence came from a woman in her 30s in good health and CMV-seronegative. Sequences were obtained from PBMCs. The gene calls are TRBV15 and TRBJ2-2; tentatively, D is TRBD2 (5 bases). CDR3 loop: CATSRGVLGGTGELFF. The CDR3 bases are TGTGCCACCAGCAGAGGAGTTTTAGGAGGCACCGGGGAGCTGTTTTTT. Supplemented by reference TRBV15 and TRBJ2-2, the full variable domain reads DAMVIQNPRYQVTQFGKPVTLSCSQTLNHNVMYWYQQKSSQAPKLLFHYYDKDFNNEADTPDNFQSRRPNTSFCFLDIRSPGLGDTAMYLCATSRGVLGGTGELFFGEGSRLTVL.